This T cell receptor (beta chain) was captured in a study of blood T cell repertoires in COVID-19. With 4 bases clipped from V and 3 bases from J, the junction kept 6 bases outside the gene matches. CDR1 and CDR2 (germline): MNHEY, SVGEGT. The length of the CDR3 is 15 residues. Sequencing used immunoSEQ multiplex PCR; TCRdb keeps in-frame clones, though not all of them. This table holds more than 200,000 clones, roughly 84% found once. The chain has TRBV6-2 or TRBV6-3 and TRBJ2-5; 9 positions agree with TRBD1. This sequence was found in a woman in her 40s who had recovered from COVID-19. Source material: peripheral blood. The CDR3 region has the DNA TGTGCCAGCAGTTCGCCCGGGACAGGGAAAGAGACCCAGTACTTC. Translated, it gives CASSSPGTGKETQYF.